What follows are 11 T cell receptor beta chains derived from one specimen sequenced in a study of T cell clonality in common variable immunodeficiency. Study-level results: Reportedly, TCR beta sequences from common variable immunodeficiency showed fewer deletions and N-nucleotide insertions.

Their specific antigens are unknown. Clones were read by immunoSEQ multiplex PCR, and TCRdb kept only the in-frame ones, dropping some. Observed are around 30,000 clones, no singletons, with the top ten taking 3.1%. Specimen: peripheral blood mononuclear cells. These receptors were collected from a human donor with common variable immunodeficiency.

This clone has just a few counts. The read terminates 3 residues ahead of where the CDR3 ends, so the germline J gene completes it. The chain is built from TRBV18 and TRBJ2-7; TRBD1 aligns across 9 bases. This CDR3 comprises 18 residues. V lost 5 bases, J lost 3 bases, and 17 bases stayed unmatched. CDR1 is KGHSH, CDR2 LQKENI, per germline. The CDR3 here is CASSTAPGTGNSIYEQYF. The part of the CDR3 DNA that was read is TGTGCCAGCTCAACCGCCCCCGGGACAGGGAATTCGATCTACGAG.

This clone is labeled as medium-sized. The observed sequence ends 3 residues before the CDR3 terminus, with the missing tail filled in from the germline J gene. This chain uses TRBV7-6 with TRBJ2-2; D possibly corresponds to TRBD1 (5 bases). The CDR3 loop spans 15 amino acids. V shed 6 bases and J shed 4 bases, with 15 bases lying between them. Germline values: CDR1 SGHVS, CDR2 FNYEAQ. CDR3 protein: CASSRDSRGTGELFF. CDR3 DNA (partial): TGTGCCAGCAGTCGAGACAGCCGTGGCACCGGGGAG.

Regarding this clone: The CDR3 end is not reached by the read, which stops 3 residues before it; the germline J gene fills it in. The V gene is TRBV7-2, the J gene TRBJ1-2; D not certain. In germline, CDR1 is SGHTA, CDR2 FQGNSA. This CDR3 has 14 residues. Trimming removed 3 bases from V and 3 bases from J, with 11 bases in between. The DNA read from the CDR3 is TGTGCCAGCAGCTTTCGGACTTTGGACTATGGC. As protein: CASSFRTLDYG. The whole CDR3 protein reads CASSFRTLDYGYTF. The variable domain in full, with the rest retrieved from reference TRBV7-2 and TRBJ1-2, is GAGVSQSPSNKVTEKGKDVELRCDPISGHTALYWYRQSLGQGLEFLIYFQGNSAPDKSGLPSDRFSAERTGGSVSTLTIQRTQQEDSAVYLCASSFRTLDYGYTFGSGTRLTVV.

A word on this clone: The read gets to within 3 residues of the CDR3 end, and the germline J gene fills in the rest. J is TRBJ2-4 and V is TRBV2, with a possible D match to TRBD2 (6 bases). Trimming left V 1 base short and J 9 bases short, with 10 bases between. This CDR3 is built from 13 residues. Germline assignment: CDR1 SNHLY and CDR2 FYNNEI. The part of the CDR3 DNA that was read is TGTGCCAGCAGTGAAGGGCAGGGAGGCATT. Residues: CASSEGQGGI. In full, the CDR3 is CASSEGQGGIQYF.

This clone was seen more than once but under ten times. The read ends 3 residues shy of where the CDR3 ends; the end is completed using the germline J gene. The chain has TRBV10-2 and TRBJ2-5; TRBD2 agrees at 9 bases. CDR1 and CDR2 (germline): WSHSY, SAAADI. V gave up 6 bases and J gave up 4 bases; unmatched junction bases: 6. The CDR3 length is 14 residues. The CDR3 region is CASRAASGAETQYF. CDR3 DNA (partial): TGCGCCAGCAGGGCGGCTAGCGGGGCAGAGACC.

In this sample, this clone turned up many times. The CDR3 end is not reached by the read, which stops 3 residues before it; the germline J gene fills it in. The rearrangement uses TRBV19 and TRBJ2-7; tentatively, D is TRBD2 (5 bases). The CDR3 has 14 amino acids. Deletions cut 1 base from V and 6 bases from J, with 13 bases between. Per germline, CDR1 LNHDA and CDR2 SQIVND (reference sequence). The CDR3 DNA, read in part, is TGTGCCAGTAGTATAGTGTCGGGGAGCGGCGAG. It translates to CASSIVSGSGE. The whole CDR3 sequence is CASSIVSGSGEQYF.

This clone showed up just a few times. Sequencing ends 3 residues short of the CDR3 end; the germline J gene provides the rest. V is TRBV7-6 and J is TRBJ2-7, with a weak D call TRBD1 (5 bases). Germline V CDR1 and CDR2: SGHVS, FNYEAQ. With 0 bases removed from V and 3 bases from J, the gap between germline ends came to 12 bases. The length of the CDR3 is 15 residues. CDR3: CASSLAHGQGYEQYF. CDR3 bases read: TGTGCCAGCAGCTTAGCGCATGGGCAGGGCTACGAG.

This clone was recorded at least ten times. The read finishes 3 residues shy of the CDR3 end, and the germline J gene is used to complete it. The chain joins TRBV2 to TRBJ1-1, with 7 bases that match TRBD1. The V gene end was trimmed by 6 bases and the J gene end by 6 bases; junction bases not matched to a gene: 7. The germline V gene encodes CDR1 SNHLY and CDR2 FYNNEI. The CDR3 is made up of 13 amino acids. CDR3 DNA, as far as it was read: TGTGCCAGCAGGGGGACAGTGAGCTCTGAA. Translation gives CASRGTVSSE. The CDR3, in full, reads CASRGTVSSEAFF. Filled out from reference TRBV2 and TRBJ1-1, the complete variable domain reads EPEVTQTPSHQVTQMGQEVILRCVPISNHLYFYWYRQILGQKVEFLVSFYNNEISEKSEIFDDQFSVERPDGSNFTLKIRSTKLEDSAMYFCASRGTVSSEAFFGQGTRLTVV.

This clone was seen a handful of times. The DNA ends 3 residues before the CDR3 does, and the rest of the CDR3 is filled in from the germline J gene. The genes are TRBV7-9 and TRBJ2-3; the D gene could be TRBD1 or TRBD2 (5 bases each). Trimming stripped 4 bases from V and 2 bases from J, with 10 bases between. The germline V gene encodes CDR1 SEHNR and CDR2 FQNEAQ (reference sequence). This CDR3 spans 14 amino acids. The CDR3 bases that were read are TGTGCCAGCAGCTACAGAGGGGACACAGATACG. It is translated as CASSYRGDTDT. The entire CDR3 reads CASSYRGDTDTQYF.

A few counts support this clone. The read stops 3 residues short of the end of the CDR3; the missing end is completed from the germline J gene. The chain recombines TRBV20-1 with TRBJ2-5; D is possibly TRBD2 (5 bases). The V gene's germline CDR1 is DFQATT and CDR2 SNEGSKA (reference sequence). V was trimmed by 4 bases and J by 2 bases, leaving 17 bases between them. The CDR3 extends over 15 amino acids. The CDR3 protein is CSANIIYGDQETQYF. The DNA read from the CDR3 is TGCAGTGCTAACATAATCTACGGGGATCAAGAGACC.

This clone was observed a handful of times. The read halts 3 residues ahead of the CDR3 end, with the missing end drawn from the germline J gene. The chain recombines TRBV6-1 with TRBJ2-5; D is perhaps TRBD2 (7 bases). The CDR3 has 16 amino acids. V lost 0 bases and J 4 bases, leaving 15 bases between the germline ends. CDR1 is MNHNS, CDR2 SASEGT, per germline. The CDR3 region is CASSEAGGRGLETQYF. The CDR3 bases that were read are TGTGCCAGCAGTGAAGCGGGGGGGCGGGGGCTAGAGACC.